The entry that follows covers one T cell receptor beta chain sequence. The CDR3 runs 15 residues. Losses at the gene ends were 0 bases for V and 5 bases for J; bases not matched to a gene: 7. Germline CDR1 and CDR2: SGHRS and YFSETQ. The data originate from a study of T cells after somatic rescue of genetic block. The method was immunoSEQ multiplex PCR; TCRdb's version includes in-frame clones alone and lacks a portion of them. The repertoire holds about 12,000 clones, with 73% as singletons. The genes are TRBV5-1 and TRBJ1-2; TRBD1 aligns across 7 bases. Sequenced sample: peripheral blood mononuclear cells (PBMCs). This TCR was sampled from a boy between 5 and 17 years old. CDR3 region: CASSLAQGLSYGYTF. Here the CDR3 DNA reads TGCGCCAGCAGCTTGGCACAGGGGTTAAGTTATGGCTACACCTTC.